This T cell receptor beta chain is drawn from a study of graft-versus-host responses after intestinal transplantation. Study context: Each transplant was multivisceral, liver-intestinal, or isolated intestinal.

CDR1 is LGHNT, CDR2 FRNRAP, per germline. The CDR3 spans 15 residues. V lost 10 bases, J lost 6 bases, and 10 bases stayed unmatched. Measured with immunoSEQ multiplex PCR; TCRdb has only the in-frame clones, and not every one. The table includes some 45,000 clones, approximately 94% detected once. Here the sequenced sample was PBMCs, taken around 48 weeks after intestinal transplant. The clonotype comes from a human patient who received an intestinal transplant, so some T cells may come from the graft donor. The chain employs TRBV12-5 and TRBJ2-2; 11 positions match TRBD1. The CDR3 region has the DNA TGTGCTACGCCTAAGGGACAGGGGGGTGCCGGGGAGCTGTTTTTT. Its translation is CATPKGQGGAGELFF.